This T cell receptor (beta chain) was recorded in a study of blood T cell repertoires in COVID-19. Study as a whole: Sources were T cells, B-cell-depleted T cells, or PBMCs; the material itself was cDNA or gDNA.

Regarding this clone: This sample includes further DNA sequences coding for the same CDR3.

Enrolled during active infection, Seattle patients were then followed longitudinally. The germline CDR1 and CDR2 sequences are SGDLS and YYNGEE. The V and J ends lost 0 bases and 1 base respectively, with 8 bases between them. This CDR3 contains 15 residues. Original methodology: Estimation of nucleated cell counts was performed using reference gene primer amplification. The data were produced by immunoSEQ multiplex PCR, yet TCRdb's version contains in-frame clones alone and is incomplete. V, J and clone size were drawn from that table, and D and trimming were deduced from the DNA. The profile shows under 350,000 clones, 85% to 90% of them singletons.

The specimen sequenced was peripheral blood. The V and J genes are TRBV9 and TRBJ1-3; D call uncertain. The receptor was derived from a woman aged 25 to 45 with COVID-19, enrolled during active disease. CDR3 in DNA: TGTGCCAGCAGCGTAGGAGGTCTGTCTGGAAACACCATATATTTT. It yields the protein CASSVGGLSGNTIYF.